Following are 3 T cell receptor beta chains from one sample sequenced in a study of CD8 T cells in ankylosing spondylitis. TCRdb itself ran the 5' RACE reads through MiXCR, one entry per CDR3 protein. The sample yields approximately 340,000 distinct CDR3 sequences, 14% to 15% seen once. Source material: blood, either unsorted or a sorted T cell fraction (not recorded which). Receptors originate from a male donor with ankylosing spondylitis or in good health (not recorded which).

This clonotype was counted many times. This chain links TRBV20-1 with TRBJ1-1; D not certain. V was shortened by 3 bases and J by 8 bases, with 10 bases between the two germline ends. Germline CDR1 is DFQATT and CDR2 is SNEGSKA (reference sequence). The CDR3 extends over 11 amino acids. The chain's CDR3 is CSARGDIEAFF. The DNA of the CDR3 is TGCAGTGCTAGGGGCGACATCGAAGCTTTCTTT.

V gene TRBV5-1 combines with J gene TRBJ2-3, with D uncertain. Germline CDR1 is SGHRS and CDR2 is YFSETQ. This CDR3 contains 12 residues. V was clipped by 4 bases and J by 4 bases, with 7 bases between them. CDR3 amino acids: CASSTTADTQYF. The CDR3 nucleotides are TGCGCCAGCAGCACGACCGCAGATACGCAGTATTTT.

J is TRBJ2-5 and V is TRBV5-1; TRBD1 might be the D (6 bases). Trimming took 4 bases from V and 1 from J, leaving 11 bases between them. Germline loops: CDR1 SGHRS, CDR2 YFSETQ. This CDR3 has 14 residues. CDR3 loop: CASSPGHIQETQYF. CDR3 in DNA: TGCGCCAGCAGCCCGGGACATATCCAAGAGACCCAGTACTTC.